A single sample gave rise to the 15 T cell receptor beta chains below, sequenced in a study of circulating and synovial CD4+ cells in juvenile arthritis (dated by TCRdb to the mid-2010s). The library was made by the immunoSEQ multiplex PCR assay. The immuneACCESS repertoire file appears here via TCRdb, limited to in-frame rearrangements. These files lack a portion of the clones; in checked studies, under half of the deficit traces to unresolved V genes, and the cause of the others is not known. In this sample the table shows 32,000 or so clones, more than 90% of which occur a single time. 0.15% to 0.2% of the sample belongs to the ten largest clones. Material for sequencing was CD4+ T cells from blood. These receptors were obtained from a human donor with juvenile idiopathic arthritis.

The CDR3: CASSLAGVGNPTEAFF. The CDR3 coding sequence is TGCGCCAGCAGCTTGGCAGGGGTAGGAAACCCGACTGAAGCTTTCTTT. This chain connects TRBV5-1 to TRBJ1-1, with a possible D match to TRBD1 (6 bases). The V gene lost 0 bases and the J gene lost 5 bases, with 17 bases spanning the gap. CDR3 length: 16 amino acids. Germline CDR1 is SGHRS and CDR2 is YFSETQ. The whole variable domain, remainder taken from reference TRBV5-1 and TRBJ1-1, is KAGVTQTPRYLIKTRGQQVTLSCSPISGHRSVSWYQQTPGQGLQFLFEYFSETQRNKGNFPGRFSGRQFSNSRSEMNVSTLELGDSALYLCASSLAGVGNPTEAFFGQGTRLTVV.

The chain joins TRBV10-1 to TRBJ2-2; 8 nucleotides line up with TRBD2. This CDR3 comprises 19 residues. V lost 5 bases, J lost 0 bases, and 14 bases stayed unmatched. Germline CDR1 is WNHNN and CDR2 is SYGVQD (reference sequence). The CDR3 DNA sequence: TGCGCCAGCAGTAGGAATAGCGGGATGGGTCGTGCGAACACCGGGGAGCTGTTTTTT. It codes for CASSRNSGMGRANTGELFF.

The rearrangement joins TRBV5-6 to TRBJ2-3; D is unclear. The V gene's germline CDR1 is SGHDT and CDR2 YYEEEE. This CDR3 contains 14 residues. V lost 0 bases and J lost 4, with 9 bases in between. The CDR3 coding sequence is TGTGCCAGCAGCTTGGGCACCTACCCAGATACGCAGTATTTT. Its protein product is CASSLGTYPDTQYF.

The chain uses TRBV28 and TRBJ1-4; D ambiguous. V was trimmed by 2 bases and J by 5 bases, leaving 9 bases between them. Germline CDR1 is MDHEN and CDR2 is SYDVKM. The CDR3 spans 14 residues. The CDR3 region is CASSLTTENEKLFF. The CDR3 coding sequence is TGTGCCAGCAGTTTAACGACGGAGAATGAAAAACTGTTTTTT.

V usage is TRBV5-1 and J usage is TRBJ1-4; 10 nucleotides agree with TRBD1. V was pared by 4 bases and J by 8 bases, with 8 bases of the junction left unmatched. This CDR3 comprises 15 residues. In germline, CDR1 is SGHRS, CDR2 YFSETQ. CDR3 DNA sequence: TGCGCCAGCAGCAGGACAGGGGGAGAATGGGAAAAACTGTTTTTT. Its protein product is CASSRTGGEWEKLFF.

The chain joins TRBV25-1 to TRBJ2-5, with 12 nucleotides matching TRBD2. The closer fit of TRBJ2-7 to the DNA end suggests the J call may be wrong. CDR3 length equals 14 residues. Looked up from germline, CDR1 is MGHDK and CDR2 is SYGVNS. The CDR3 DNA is TGTGCCAGCAGTGGACTAGCGGGAGTGGGCGAGCAGTACTTC. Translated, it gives CASSGLAGVGEQYF.

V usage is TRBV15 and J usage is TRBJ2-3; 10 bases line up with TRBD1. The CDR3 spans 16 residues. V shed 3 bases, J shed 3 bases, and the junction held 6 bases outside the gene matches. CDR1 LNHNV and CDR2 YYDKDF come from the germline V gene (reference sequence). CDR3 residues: CATSRGTGVLTDTQYF. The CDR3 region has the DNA TGTGCCACCAGCAGGGGGACAGGGGTTTTAACAGATACGCAGTATTTT.

The CDR3 DNA is TGTGCCAGCAGCTTAACCTTGGACTTTTCGAACTATGGCTACACCTTC. Protein: CASSLTLDFSNYGYTF. This chain links TRBV5-4 with TRBJ1-2; no firm D call. This CDR3 is 16 amino acids long. The V gene lost 2 bases and the J gene lost 2 bases, with 16 bases spanning the gap. Germline V gene sequence: CDR1 SGHNT, CDR2 YYREEE (reference sequence).

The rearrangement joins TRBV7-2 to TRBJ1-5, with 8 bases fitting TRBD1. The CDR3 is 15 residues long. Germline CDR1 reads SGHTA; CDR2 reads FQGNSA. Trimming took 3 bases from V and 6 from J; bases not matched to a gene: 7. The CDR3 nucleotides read TGTGCCAGCAGCTTGGGACAGGTAGGGGGTCAGCCCCAGCATTTT. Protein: CASSLGQVGGQPQHF.

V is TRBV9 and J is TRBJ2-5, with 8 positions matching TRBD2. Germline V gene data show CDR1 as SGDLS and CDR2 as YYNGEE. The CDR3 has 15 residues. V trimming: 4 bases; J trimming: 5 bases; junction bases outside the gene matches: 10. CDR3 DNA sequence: TGTGCCAGCAGCCTGAGAGCGGGAGTGCAGGAGACCCAGTACTTC. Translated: CASSLRAGVQETQYF.

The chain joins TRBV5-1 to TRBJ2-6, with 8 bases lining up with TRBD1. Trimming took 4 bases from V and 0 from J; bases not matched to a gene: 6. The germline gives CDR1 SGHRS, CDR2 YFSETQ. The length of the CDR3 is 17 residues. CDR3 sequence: CASSRSTGVSGANVLTF. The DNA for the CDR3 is TGCGCCAGCAGCCGGTCGACAGGGGTCTCTGGGGCCAACGTCCTGACTTTC.

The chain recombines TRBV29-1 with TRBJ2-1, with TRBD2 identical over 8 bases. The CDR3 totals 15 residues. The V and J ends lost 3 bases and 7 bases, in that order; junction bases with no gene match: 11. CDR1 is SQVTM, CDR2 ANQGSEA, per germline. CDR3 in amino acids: CSVEDTSGLRNEQFF. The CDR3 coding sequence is TGCAGCGTTGAGGACACTAGCGGCCTTAGGAATGAGCAGTTCTTC.

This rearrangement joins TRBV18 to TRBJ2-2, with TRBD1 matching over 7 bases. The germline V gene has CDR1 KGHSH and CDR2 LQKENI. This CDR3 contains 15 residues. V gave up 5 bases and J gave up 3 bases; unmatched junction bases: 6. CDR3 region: CASSEGARDTGELFF. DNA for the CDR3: TGTGCCAGCTCAGAGGGGGCGCGGGACACCGGGGAGCTGTTTTTT. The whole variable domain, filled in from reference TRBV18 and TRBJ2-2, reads NAGVMQNPRHLVRRRGQEARLRCSPMKGHSHVYWYRQLPEEGLKFMVYLQKENIIDESGMPKERFSAEFPKEGPSILRIQQVVRGDSAAYFCASSEGARDTGELFFGEGSRLTVL.

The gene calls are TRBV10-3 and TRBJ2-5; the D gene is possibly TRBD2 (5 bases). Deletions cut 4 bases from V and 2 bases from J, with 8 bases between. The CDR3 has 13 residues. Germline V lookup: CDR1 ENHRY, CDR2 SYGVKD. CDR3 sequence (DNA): TGTGCCATCAGTGGGACTTCTCAAGAGACCCAGTACTTC. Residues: CAISGTSQETQYF.

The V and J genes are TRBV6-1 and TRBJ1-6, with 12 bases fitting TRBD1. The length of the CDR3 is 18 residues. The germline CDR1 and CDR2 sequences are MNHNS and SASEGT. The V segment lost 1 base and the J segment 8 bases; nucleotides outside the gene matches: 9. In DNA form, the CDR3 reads TGTGCCAGCAGTGAAGTGGCACGGGACAGGGGGCATGATTCACCCCTCCACTTT. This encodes CASSEVARDRGHDSPLHF.